This T cell receptor (beta chain) appears in the sequencing data of a study of technical replicates of blood from a few donors. Only in-frame clones appear in the TCRdb table, and some are missing; sequencing was by immunoSEQ multiplex PCR. Of 70,000 or so clones in the sample, roughly 91% were seen once. The CDR3 covers 13 residues. Trimming removed 2 bases from V and 9 bases from J, with 16 bases in between. Germline CDR1 and CDR2: SQVTM and ANQGSEA. The receptor's source is a human donor in good health. Some clones in this sample may be carry-over from other donors' samples. The source material was T cells isolated from PBMCs. The rearrangement uses TRBV29-1 and TRBJ2-5, with D uncertain. CDR3 in DNA: TGCAGCGTTGAAACCCCCGACACAGCCCCCCAGTACTTC. As protein: CSVETPDTAPQYF.